The sequence of this T cell receptor beta chain was determined in a study of OX40 agonist ivuxolimab in advanced cancers. Study-level background: Patients took ivuxolimab, an agonistic anti-OX40 (CD134) antibody. Every 2 weeks, ivuxolimab was infused into the patients intravenously at between 0.01 and 10 mg/kg.

Trimming cost V 5 bases and J 4 bases, with 19 bases left between them. Germline V gene lookup returns CDR1 SGHAT and CDR2 FQNNGV. The CDR3 length is 16 residues. The data were produced by immunoSEQ multiplex PCR, yet TCRdb's version contains in-frame clones alone and is incomplete. The table lists over 40,000 clones, 80% of them singletons. Overall study findings and caveats: Clonal expansion was among the lowest in partial responders at 0.1-3.0 mg/kg, especially CD8+. Certain nonresponding patients likewise had low normalized T-cell clonal expansion.

Concerning this clone: Its matching antigen is unknown.

The TCR comes from an adult with an advanced solid tumor such as melanoma, head and neck, liver or kidney cancer. Sequences were derived from CD4+ or CD8+ T cells sorted from blood, sampled in a trial of the OX40 agonist ivuxolimab. The rearrangement uses TRBV11-2 and TRBJ2-3, with D possibly TRBD1 on 6 matching bases. The CDR3 DNA reads as TGTGCCAGCAGCCCAAGAGGGGGTCGCCCTCCAGATACGCAGTATTTT. This codes for CASSPRGGRPPDTQYF.